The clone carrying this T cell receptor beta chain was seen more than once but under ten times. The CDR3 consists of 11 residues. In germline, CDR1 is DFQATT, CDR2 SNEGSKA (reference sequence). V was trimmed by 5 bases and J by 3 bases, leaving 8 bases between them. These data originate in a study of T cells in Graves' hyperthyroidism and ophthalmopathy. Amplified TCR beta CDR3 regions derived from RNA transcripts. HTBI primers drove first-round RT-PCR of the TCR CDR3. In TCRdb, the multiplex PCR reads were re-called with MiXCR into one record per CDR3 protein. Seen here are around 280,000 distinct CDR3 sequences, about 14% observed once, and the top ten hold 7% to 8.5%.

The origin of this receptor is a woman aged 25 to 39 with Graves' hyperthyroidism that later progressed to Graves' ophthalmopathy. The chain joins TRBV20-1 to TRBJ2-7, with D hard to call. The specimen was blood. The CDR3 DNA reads TGCAGTGCTTACCAGGACTACGAGCAGTACTTC. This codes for CSAYQDYEQYF.